This T cell receptor (beta chain) was identified during a study of blood T cell repertoires in COVID-19. This CDR3 spans 20 amino acids. Sequencing used immunoSEQ multiplex PCR; TCRdb keeps in-frame clones, though not all of them. The repertoire consists of approximately 140,000 clones, with roughly 82% occurring once and the leading ten covering roughly 2%. The chain uses TRBV21-1 and TRBJ2-1; the table's D gene call, TRBD2, was not cross checked with the DNA. TRBV21-1 is flagged as a pseudogene. Material: peripheral blood. This TCR was sampled from a man in his 70s with acute or convalescent COVID-19. Here the CDR3 reads CASIESAYSGDYPKYNEQFF. The CDR3 region has the DNA TGTGCCAGCATCGAGTCGGCGTACTCTGGGGACTACCCGAAGTACAATGAGCAGTTCTTC.